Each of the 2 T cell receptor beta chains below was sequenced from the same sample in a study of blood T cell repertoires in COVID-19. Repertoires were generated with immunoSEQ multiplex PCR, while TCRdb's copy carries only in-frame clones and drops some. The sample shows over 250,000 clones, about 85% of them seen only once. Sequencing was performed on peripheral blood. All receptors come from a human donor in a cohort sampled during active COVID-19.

The chain's CDR3 is CASSVGGNIRLLGTEAFF. In nucleotides, the CDR3 is TGTGCCAGCAGCGTAGGAGGTAACATACGCCTTCTAGGCACTGAAGCTTTCTTT. The chain combines TRBV9 with TRBJ1-1; no reliable D call. The CDR3 covers 18 residues. V was shortened by 0 bases and J by 4 bases, with 22 bases between the two germline ends. The V gene's germline CDR1 is SGDLS and CDR2 YYNGEE. Supplemented by reference TRBV9 and TRBJ1-1, the full variable domain reads DSGVTQTPKHLITATGQRVTLRCSPRSGDLSVYWYQQSLDQGLQFLIQYYNGEERAKGNILERFSAQQFPDLHSELNLSSLELGDSALYFCASSVGGNIRLLGTEAFFGQGTRLTVV.

This CDR3 reads CASKITGGNSPLHF. CDR3 nucleotides: TGTGCCAGCAAGATAACAGGGGGCAATTCACCCCTCCACTTT. V usage is TRBV3-1 (or the pseudogene TRBV3-2) and J usage is TRBJ1-6; 9 bases map to TRBD1. Trimming took 7 bases from V and 7 from J; bases not matched to a gene: 5. Germline V gene data show CDR1 as LGHDT and CDR2 as YNNKEL (reference sequence). The length of the CDR3 is 14 residues.